The 8 T cell receptor beta chains below were found in one sample sequenced in a study of blood T cell repertoires in COVID-19. Clones were read by immunoSEQ multiplex PCR, and TCRdb kept only the in-frame ones, dropping some. The repertoire includes 110,000 to 150,000 clones, 88% of them detected once, and 1.5% to 2% sits in the top ten. The sample comprised peripheral blood. The receptors were gathered from a man between 65 and 80 years old with acute or convalescent COVID-19.

The rearrangement joins TRBV24-1 to TRBJ2-3, with 11 bases lining up with TRBD2. The trim removed 9 bases at V and 5 bases at J, leaving 12 bases unmatched. The CDR3 is 16 residues long. Germline values: CDR1 KGHDR, CDR2 SFDVKD. In DNA form, the CDR3 reads TGTGCCACCGGAAGTGAACTAGCGGGAGAGGTAGATACGCAGTATTTT. Amino acid sequence: CATGSELAGEVDTQYF.

V usage is TRBV10-3 and J usage is TRBJ1-2; D might be TRBD1 (6 bases). In germline, CDR1 is ENHRY, CDR2 SYGVKD. This CDR3 has 14 amino acids. V was cut by 7 bases and J by 7 bases, with 19 bases left in between. The CDR3 here is CAINPGGAYRGYTF. The DNA of the CDR3 is TGTGCCATCAACCCGGGGGGGGCCTATCGTGGCTACACCTTC.

The J gene is TRBJ2-3, the V gene TRBV12-3 or TRBV12-4; no definite D call. The CDR3 covers 13 residues. The V and J ends lost 5 bases and 3 bases respectively, with 9 bases between them. The CDR3 sequence: CASSEFRTDTQYF. The DNA for the CDR3 is TGTGCCAGCAGTGAGTTTCGGACAGATACGCAGTATTTT.

The rearrangement joins TRBV29-1 to TRBJ1-1; 9 bases map to TRBD1. The CDR3 has 15 amino acids. Germline lookup yields CDR1 SQVTM and CDR2 ANQGSEA. The V segment lost 6 bases and the J segment 0 bases; nucleotides outside the gene matches: 8. The CDR3: CSVGGDRGMNTEAFF. The DNA for the CDR3 is TGCAGCGTGGGAGGAGACAGGGGGATGAACACTGAAGCTTTCTTT. The complete variable domain, with remaining parts taken from reference TRBV29-1 and TRBJ1-1, reads SAVISQKPSRDICQRGTSLTIQCQVDSQVTMMFWYRQQPGQSLTLIATANQGSEATYESGFVIDKFPISRPNLTFSTLTVSNMSPEDSSIYLCSVGGDRGMNTEAFFGQGTRLTVV.

The genes are TRBV5-1 and TRBJ2-6; D gene uncertain. With 1 base removed from V and 0 bases from J, the gap between germline ends came to 14 bases. In germline, CDR1 is SGHRS, CDR2 YFSETQ. This CDR3 has 18 amino acids. The CDR3: CASSLSVPDLSGANVLTF. As DNA, the CDR3 is TGCGCCAGCAGCTTGTCGGTGCCTGATCTCTCTGGGGCCAACGTCCTGACTTTC.

This chain uses TRBV10-3 with TRBJ2-6; D not resolved. V was pared by 2 bases and J by 3 bases, with 5 bases between. Looked up from germline, CDR1 is ENHRY and CDR2 is SYGVKD. The CDR3 has 14 residues. The CDR3 bases are TGTGCCATCAGTGAGCCCCGTGGGGCCAACGTCCTGACTTTC. This codes for CAISEPRGANVLTF.

The chain has TRBV24-1 and TRBJ2-5; no clear D gene. From germline, CDR1 is KGHDR and CDR2 SFDVKD. This CDR3 has 12 residues. V lost 4 bases to trimming and J lost 1 base, with 3 bases between them. The CDR3 is CATSDSQETQYF. The CDR3 region has the DNA TGTGCCACCAGTGACTCCCAAGAGACCCAGTACTTC.

The chain combines TRBV12-5 with TRBJ2-3; 11 bases match TRBD2. V lost 2 bases to trimming and J lost 1 base; unmatched junction nucleotides: 8. The germline V gene encodes CDR1 LGHNT and CDR2 FRNRAP. The CDR3 runs 18 residues. CDR3 DNA sequence: TGTGCTAGTGGTTTGAGTGGGAAACTAGCGGGGGGCACAGATACGCAGTATTTT. This encodes CASGLSGKLAGGTDTQYF.